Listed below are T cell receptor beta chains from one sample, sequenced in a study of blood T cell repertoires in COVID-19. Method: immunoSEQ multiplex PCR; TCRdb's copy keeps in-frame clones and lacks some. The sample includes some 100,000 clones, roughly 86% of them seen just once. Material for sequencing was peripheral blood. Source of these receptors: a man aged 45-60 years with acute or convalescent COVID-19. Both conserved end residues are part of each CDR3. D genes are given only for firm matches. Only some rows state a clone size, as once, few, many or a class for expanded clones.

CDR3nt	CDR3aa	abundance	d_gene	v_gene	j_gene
TGTGCCAGCAGCTTCGGGACAGGGGGAGGCACCGGGGAGCTGTTTTTT	CASSFGTGGGTGELFF	-	TRBD1	TRBV7-6	TRBJ2-2
TGTGCCAGTAGTGTTCGGACAAGAATCACGACAGATACGCAGTATTTT	CASSVRTRITTDTQYF	-	-	TRBV19	TRBJ2-3
TGCGCCAGCAGCTTCAACAGGGGGCAGGGCGGGGAGCTGTTTTTT	CASSFNRGQGGELFF	-	TRBD1	TRBV5-1	TRBJ2-2
TGTGCCAGCAGCTTGTTGGCGGGAGGTCAGCCCCAGCATTTT	CASSLLAGGQPQHF	-	-	TRBV5-5	TRBJ1-5
TGTGCCAGCAGTGACGCAAGGGCGGGGGATGAAAAACTGTTTTTT	CASSDARAGDEKLFF	few	-	TRBV2	TRBJ1-4
TGTGCCAGCAGCTTAGAGGGACAGGGCAGCTCCTACGAGCAGTACTTC	CASSLEGQGSSYEQYF	-	TRBD1	TRBV13	TRBJ2-7
TGTGCCAGCAGCCGGACAGGGAGCTCCTACGAGCAGTACTTC	CASSRTGSSYEQYF	once	TRBD1	TRBV16	TRBJ2-7
TGTGCCAGCAGCTTAGATGTGGGCGGGTACAATGAGCAGTTCTTC	CASSLDVGGYNEQFF	-	-	TRBV11-3	TRBJ2-1
TGTGCCAGCTCCCCCGGGACTTTCAGTAGCAATCAGCCCCAGCATTTT	CASSPGTFSSNQPQHF	-	-	TRBV18	TRBJ1-5
TGTGCCACCAGCCCTCGTACTGGGACTAGCCTCGAGCAGTACTTC	CATSPRTGTSLEQYF	-	TRBD2	TRBV15	TRBJ2-7
TGTGCCAGCAGCCGTGGGCAGCCGAATGAGCAGTTCTTC	CASSRGQPNEQFF	-	-	TRBV5-8	TRBJ2-1